This is a list of T cell receptor beta chains from one sample in a study of shared clonotypes between healthy human individuals. TCRdb's copy holds only in-frame clones and misses some; the assay was immunoSEQ multiplex PCR. The sample records about 990,000 clones, around three quarters being singletons. Sequenced input: memory CD4+ T cells from PBMCs. All receptors derive from a man between 18 and 35 years old in good health. Some clones in this sample may be carry-over from other donors' samples. Each CDR3 is given with its conserved first and last residue. The order of the fields is D gene, V gene, J gene, CDR3 protein, CDR3 DNA. The D gene is left open where the match is weak.

-	TRBV19	TRBJ1-1	CASSILNSNTEAFF	TGTGCCAGTAGTATCCTGAACTCGAACACTGAAGCTTTCTTT
-	TRBV5-1	TRBJ1-2	CASSLVSGSGYTF	TGCGCCAGCAGCTTGGTGTCAGGGAGCGGCTACACCTTC
-	TRBV6-4	TRBJ2-2	CASTQFANTGELFF	TGTGCCAGCACGCAGTTCGCGAACACCGGGGAGCTGTTTTTT
-	TRBV29-1	TRBJ1-1	CSVHPDGDSEAFF	TGCAGCGTTCATCCGGATGGAGACTCTGAAGCTTTCTTT
-	TRBV7-9	TRBJ2-3	CASSFGGRGDTQYF	TGTGCCAGCAGCTTCGGGGGGCGCGGGGATACGCAGTATTTT
-	TRBV18	TRBJ1-2	CASSPEQGIGYTF	TGTGCCAGCTCACCTGAACAGGGAATTGGCTACACCTTC
-	TRBV7-3	TRBJ1-5	CASSLEVGQPQHF	TGTGCCAGCAGCTTAGAGGTGGGTCAGCCCCAGCATTTT
-	TRBV28	TRBJ1-5	CASREPNPYQPQHF	TGTGCCAGCAGGGAGCCAAATCCATATCAGCCCCAGCATTTT
-	TRBV30	TRBJ2-1	CAWRASRVKDEQFF	TGTGCCTGGAGGGCTAGCCGAGTAAAGGATGAGCAGTTCTTC
-	TRBV30	TRBJ1-1	CAWSYGWGREAFF	TGTGCCTGGAGTTATGGGTGGGGACGAGAAGCTTTCTTT
TRBD1	TRBV7-3	TRBJ2-1	CASSLNPPGTGSNEQFF	TGTGCCAGCAGCTTAAACCCCCCCGGGACAGGGAGCAATGAGCAGTTCTTC
-	TRBV6-1	TRBJ1-5	CASSEMPGRSQPQHF	TGTGCCAGCAGTGAAATGCCAGGGAGGAGTCAGCCCCAGCATTTT
-	TRBV11-2	TRBJ1-1	CASSLTFGTPEAFF	TGTGCCAGCAGCTTAACGTTTGGCACCCCTGAAGCTTTCTTT
-	TRBV7-2	TRBJ2-5	CASSFFGQETQYF	TGTGCCAGCAGCTTTTTCGGGCAAGAGACCCAGTACTTC